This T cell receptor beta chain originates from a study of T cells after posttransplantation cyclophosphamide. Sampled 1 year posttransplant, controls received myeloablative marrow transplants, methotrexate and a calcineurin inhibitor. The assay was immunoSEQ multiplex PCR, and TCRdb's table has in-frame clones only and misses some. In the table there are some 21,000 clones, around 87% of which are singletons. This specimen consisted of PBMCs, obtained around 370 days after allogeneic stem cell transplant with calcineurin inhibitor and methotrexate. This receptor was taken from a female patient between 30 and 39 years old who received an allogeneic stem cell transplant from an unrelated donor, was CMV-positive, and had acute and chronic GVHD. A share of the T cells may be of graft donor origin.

The CDR3 protein is CASSLRGSAYNEQFF. In nucleotides, the CDR3 is TGTGCCAGCAGCTTACGCGGGAGCGCCTACAATGAGCAGTTCTTC. This chain links TRBV7-2 with TRBJ2-1; 7 bases agree with TRBD2. The CDR3 is 15 amino acids. Germline CDR1 and CDR2: SGHTA and FQGNSA. The ends lost 2 bases at V and 2 bases at J; junction bases unmatched: 3.